The entry below gives a single T cell receptor (beta chain) sequence along with its context. Only in-frame clones appear in the TCRdb table, and some are missing; sequencing was by immunoSEQ multiplex PCR. This table has some 250,000 clones, 88% appearing once. The entry originates in a study of blood T cell repertoires in COVID-19. Trimming removed 4 bases at V and 4 bases at J, with 7 bases between. The CDR3 contains 12 residues. The germline CDR1 and CDR2 sequences are SGHKS and YYEKEE (reference sequence). This clonotype originated in a woman in her 30s with acute or convalescent COVID-19. The sequencing input was peripheral blood. This chain links TRBV5-5 with TRBJ2-3, with D uncertain. The CDR3 coding sequence is TGTGCCAGCAGCCCAGGTGCAGATACGCAGTATTTT. The encoded protein is CASSPGADTQYF.